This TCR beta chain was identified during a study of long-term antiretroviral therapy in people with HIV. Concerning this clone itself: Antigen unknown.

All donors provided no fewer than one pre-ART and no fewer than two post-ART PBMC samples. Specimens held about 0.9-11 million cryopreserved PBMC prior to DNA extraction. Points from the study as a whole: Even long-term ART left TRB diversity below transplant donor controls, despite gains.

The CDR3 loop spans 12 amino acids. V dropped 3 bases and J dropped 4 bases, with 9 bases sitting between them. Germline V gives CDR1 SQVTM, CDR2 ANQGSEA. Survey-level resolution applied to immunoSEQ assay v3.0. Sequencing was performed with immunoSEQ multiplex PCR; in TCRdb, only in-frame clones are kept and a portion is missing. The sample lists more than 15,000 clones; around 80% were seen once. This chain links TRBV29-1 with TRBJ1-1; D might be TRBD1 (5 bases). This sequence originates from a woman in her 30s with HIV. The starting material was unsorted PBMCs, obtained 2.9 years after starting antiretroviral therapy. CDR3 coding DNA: TGCAGCGTTGACGGGGGAGTCACTGAAGCTTTCTTT. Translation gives CSVDGGVTEAFF.